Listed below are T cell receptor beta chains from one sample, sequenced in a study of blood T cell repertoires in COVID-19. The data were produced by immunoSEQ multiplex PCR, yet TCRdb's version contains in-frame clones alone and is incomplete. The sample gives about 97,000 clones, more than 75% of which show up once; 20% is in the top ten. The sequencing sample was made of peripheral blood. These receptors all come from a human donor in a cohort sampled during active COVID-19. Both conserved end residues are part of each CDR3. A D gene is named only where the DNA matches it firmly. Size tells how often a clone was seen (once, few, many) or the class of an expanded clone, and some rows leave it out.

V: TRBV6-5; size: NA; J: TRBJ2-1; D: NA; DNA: TGTGCCAGCACCCAACTGGGCAGAGCTGGTGAGCAGTTCTTC; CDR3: CASTQLGRAGEQFF
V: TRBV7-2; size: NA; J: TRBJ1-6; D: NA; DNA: TGTGCCAGCAGCTTAGCTGGCCAACAGGGCCTTTCACCCCTCCACTTT; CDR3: CASSLAGQQGLSPLHF
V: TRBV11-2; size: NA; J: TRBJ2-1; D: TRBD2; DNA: TGTGCCAGCAGACCCTTGGCGGGAGGGCCGGGTCGTTTCTACAATGAGCAGTTCTTC; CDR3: CASRPLAGGPGRFYNEQFF
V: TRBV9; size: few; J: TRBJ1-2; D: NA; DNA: TGTGCCAGCAGCGAAGGGGGGGATGGTGGCTACACCTTC; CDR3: CASSEGGDGGYTF
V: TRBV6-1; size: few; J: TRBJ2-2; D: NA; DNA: TGTGCCAGCAGTGAAGGCTGGGGCGCGGACACCGGGGAGCTGTTTTTT; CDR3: CASSEGWGADTGELFF
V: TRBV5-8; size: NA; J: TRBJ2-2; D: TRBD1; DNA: TGTGCCAGCAGCTGGGGCACAGGGGTCGGGGAGCTGTTTTTT; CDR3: CASSWGTGVGELFF
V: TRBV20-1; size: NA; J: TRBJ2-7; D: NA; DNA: TGCAGTGCCTTAATGGGGGGCGAGCAGTACTTC; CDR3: CSALMGGEQYF
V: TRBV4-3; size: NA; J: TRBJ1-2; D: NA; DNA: TGCGCCAGCAGCCAAAACACAGGGAACTATGGCTACACCTTC; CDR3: CASSQNTGNYGYTF
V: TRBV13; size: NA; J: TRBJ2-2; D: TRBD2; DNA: TGTGCCAGCAGCTCACTCGGACTAGCGGGAGTGAACACCGGGGAGCTGTTTTTT; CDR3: CASSSLGLAGVNTGELFF
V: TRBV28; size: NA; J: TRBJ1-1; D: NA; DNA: TGTGCCAGCTCTAAAACCCCCGACAGAGTAAACACTGAAGCTTTCTTT; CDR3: CASSKTPDRVNTEAFF
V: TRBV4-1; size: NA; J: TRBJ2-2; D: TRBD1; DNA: TGCGCCAGCAGCTTTAGACAGGGGACCGGGGAGCTGTTTTTT; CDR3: CASSFRQGTGELFF
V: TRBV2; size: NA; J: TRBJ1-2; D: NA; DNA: TGTGCCAGCTCCCGGGGAGCCTATGGCTACACCTTC; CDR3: CASSRGAYGYTF
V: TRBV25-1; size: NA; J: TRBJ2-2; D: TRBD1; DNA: TGTGCCAGCAGTGAATCAGGACAGGGCCGTGGCACCGGGGAGCTGTTTTTT; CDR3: CASSESGQGRGTGELFF
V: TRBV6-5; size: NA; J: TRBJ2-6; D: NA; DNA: TGTGCCAGCAGTTACTCGCGGGGCTCTGGGGCCAACGTCCTGACTTTC; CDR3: CASSYSRGSGANVLTF
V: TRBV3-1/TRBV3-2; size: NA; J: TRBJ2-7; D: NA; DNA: TGTGCCAGCAGCCATTCGGTGACAGGATACTACGAGCAGTACTTC; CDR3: CASSHSVTGYYEQYF
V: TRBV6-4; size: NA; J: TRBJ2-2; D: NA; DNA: TGTGCCAGCAGTTCCCATACCGGGGAGCTGTTTTTT; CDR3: CASSSHTGELFF
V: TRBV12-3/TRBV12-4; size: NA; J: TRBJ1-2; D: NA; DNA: TGTGCCAGCAGTCGAGAGGGTCAGTTGGGTTACACCTTC; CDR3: CASSREGQLGYTF
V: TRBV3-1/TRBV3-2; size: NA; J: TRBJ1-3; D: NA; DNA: TGTGCCAGCAGCCAAGCATGGAGCGGCAGCTCTGGAAACACCATATATTTT; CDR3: CASSQAWSGSSGNTIYF
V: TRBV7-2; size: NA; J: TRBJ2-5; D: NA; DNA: TGTGCCAGCAGCTTGAGGCGGAACCAAGAGACCCAGTACTTC; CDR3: CASSLRRNQETQYF
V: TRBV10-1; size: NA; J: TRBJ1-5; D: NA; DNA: TGCGCCAGCAGTGAGTCGGGCCTCCGGCAGGGATACAATCAGCCCCAGCATTTT; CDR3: CASSESGLRQGYNQPQHF
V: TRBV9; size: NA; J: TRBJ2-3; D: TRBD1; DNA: TGTGCCAGCAGCCCCGGGACAGGACCCCCAGATACGCAGTATTTT; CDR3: CASSPGTGPPDTQYF
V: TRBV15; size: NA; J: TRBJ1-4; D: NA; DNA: TGTGCCACCAGCAGAGACGGTGAAAAACTGTTTTTT; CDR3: CATSRDGEKLFF
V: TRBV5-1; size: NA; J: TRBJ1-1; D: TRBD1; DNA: TGCGCCAGCAGCTCCGGGACAGCCCTTGGGGACACTGAAGCTTTCTTT; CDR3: CASSSGTALGDTEAFF
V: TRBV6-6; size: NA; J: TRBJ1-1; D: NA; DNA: TGTGCCATCTGCAGGGGAGTGGGCACTGAAGCTTTCTTT; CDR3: CAICRGVGTEAFF
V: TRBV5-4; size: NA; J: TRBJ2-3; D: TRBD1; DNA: TGTGCCAGCAGCTTGGACAGGGGGCACACAGATACGCAGTATTTT; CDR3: CASSLDRGHTDTQYF
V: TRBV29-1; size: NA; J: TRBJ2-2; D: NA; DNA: TGCAGCGTTGAGGGGCTATCGGGAGCGGCGAACACCGGGGAGCTGTTTTTT; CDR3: CSVEGLSGAANTGELFF
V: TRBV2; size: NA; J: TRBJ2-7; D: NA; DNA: TGTGCCAGCAGGACTAACGAGCAGTACTTC; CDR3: CASRTNEQYF
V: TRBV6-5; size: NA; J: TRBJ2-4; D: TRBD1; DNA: TGTGCCAGCAAGACGGACAGGGGGCCAAACATTCAGTACTTC; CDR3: CASKTDRGPNIQYF
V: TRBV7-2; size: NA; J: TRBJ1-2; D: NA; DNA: TGTGCCAGCAGCTTAGTGACAGGCCCTAGCTATGGCTACACCTTC; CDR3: CASSLVTGPSYGYTF
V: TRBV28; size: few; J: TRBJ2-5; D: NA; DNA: TGTGCCAGCAGTTTAGTGGGGGGTTCAGAGACCCAGTACTTC; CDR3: CASSLVGGSETQYF
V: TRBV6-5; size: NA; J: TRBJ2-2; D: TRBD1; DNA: TGTGCCAGCAGGGGCAGGGGGTCGTCCGGGGAGCTGTTTTTT; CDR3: CASRGRGSSGELFF